A single sample gave rise to the 20 T cell receptor beta chains below, sequenced in a study of beta chain features in type 1 diabetes. The investigators reverse transcribed all of the isolated RNA, so they sequenced expressed TCRB transcripts. Sequenced by immunoSEQ multiplex PCR; TCRdb stores in-frame clones only, minus some. This sample carries hundreds of thousands of clones, around 12% of them seen once, and the ten largest clones take under 0.02%. Sequencing was done on a sample of naive CD4+ T cells from blood. These receptor sequences come from a man between 18 and 29 years old in good health.

The J gene is TRBJ2-3, the V gene TRBV7-3; the D is unclear. This CDR3 has 12 amino acids. Germline values: CDR1 SGHTA, CDR2 FQGTGA. V lost 4 bases, J lost 5 bases, and 7 bases lay in between. The CDR3 protein is CASSSRGDTQYF. The DNA for the CDR3 is TGTGCCAGCAGCTCACGAGGAGATACGCAGTATTTT.

The sample holds a few counts of this clone. V and J are TRBV6-6 and TRBJ2-1, with D perhaps matching TRBD2 (5 bases). The V end lost 3 bases, the J end lost 0 bases, and 9 bases lay between the germline ends. The CDR3 is 15 residues long. The germline V gene encodes CDR1 MNHNY and CDR2 SVGAGI (reference sequence). CDR3 protein: CASSYGENSYNEQFF. The CDR3 bases are TGTGCCAGCAGTTATGGGGAGAACTCCTACAATGAGCAGTTCTTC.

The genes are TRBV14 and TRBJ2-7; 9 bases are shared with TRBD1. V lost 4 bases, J lost 4 bases, and 11 bases stayed unmatched. CDR3 length: 16 residues. Germline CDR1 is SGHDN and CDR2 is FVKESK. The DNA for the CDR3 is TGTGCCAGCAGCCCTCCCCCAGGGACAGGGAGGTACGAGCAGTACTTC. Protein: CASSPPPGTGRYEQYF.

The sample holds one count of this clone. V and J are TRBV12-5 and TRBJ2-2; D gene uncertain. The V gene's germline CDR1 is LGHNT and CDR2 FRNRAP. V lost 6 bases, J lost 3 bases, and 5 bases lay in between. The CDR3 spans 12 residues. DNA for the CDR3: TGTGCTAGTGGCCCTGACACCGGGGAGCTGTTTTTT. Encoded protein: CASGPDTGELFF.

This chain links TRBV4-3 with TRBJ2-7, with unresolved D. V was trimmed by 1 base and J by 2 bases, leaving 18 bases between them. The CDR3 length is 17 residues. Germline CDR1 LGHNA, CDR2 YSLEER. Written as DNA, the CDR3 is TGCGCCAGCAGCCAAGTAAAGGCGGCAGTCAGCACCTACGAGCAGTACTTC. It yields the protein CASSQVKAAVSTYEQYF.

The table lists this clone with a few counts. The genes are TRBV27 and TRBJ2-5; 9 bases map to TRBD1. The end of the DNA fits TRBJ2-7 better, so the J call may be wrong. This CDR3 region has 13 residues. CDR1 is MNHEY, CDR2 SMNVEV, per germline (reference sequence). CDR3 sequence: CASPGQGCYEQYF. The CDR3 DNA follows: TGTGCCAGCCCGGGACAGGGCTGCTACGAGCAGTACTTC.

The V call is TRBV6-4, the J call TRBJ2-1, with D unclear. The CDR3 covers 14 residues. Trimming left V 0 bases short and J 4 bases short, with 7 bases between. Germline-derived CDR1 and CDR2 are MRHNA and SNTAGT. The CDR3 loop reads CASSDSSRYNEQFF. In nucleotides, the CDR3 is TGTGCCAGCAGTGACTCGTCGAGATACAATGAGCAGTTCTTC.

V gene TRBV19 combines with J gene TRBJ2-1; 8 nucleotides line up with TRBD2. From germline, CDR1 is LNHDA and CDR2 SQIVND (reference sequence). This CDR3 region has 13 residues. J gave up 7 bases and V 10 bases, and 9 bases lay outside the gene matches. The DNA for the CDR3 is TGTGCCACGCGGCGGGGGGCGGGAAATGAGCAGTTCTTC. Its translation: CATRRGAGNEQFF.

This clone was detected a few times. This chain's CDR3 is CAISESGATAFF. The CDR3 DNA reads TGTGCCATCAGTGAGTCCGGAGCAACAGCTTTCTTT. This sequence joins TRBV10-3 and TRBJ1-1; D unresolved. Germline loops: CDR1 ENHRY, CDR2 SYGVKD. Trimming pared 0 bases from V and 10 bases from J, leaving 9 bases between. CDR3 length equals 12 residues.

V usage is TRBV29-1 and J usage is TRBJ2-7, with a weak D call TRBD1 (5 bases). The CDR3 is 14 residues long. The V end was cut by 5 bases, the J end by 1 base, with 15 bases between. Germline V gives CDR1 SQVTM, CDR2 ANQGSEA. CDR3 in amino acids: CSVPARVGSYEQYF. The CDR3 DNA follows: TGCAGCGTTCCCGCCAGGGTCGGTTCCTACGAGCAGTACTTC.

This clone has more than one count but fewer than ten. This chain uses TRBV19 with TRBJ2-1; 9 nucleotides agree with TRBD1. CDR1 and CDR2 (germline): LNHDA, SQIVND (reference sequence). V gave up 4 bases and J gave up 4 bases; unmatched junction bases: 5. This CDR3 comprises 15 residues. The CDR3 loop reads CASSTGTGWYNEQFF. DNA for the CDR3: TGTGCCAGTAGTACCGGGACAGGGTGGTACAATGAGCAGTTCTTC.

This clone was seen only a few times. The chain carries TRBV28 and TRBJ2-2; D is perhaps TRBD2 (6 bases). Trimming stripped 5 bases from V and 2 bases from J, with 9 bases between. Germline CDR1 MDHEN, CDR2 SYDVKM. This CDR3 is built from 14 residues. The CDR3 region is CASSLAYNTGELFF. The CDR3 nucleotides are TGTGCCAGCAGTCTAGCGTATAACACCGGGGAGCTGTTTTTT.

The sample holds a few counts of this clone. The gene calls are TRBV4-3 and TRBJ1-2; 11 positions agree with TRBD1. Germline assignment: CDR1 LGHNA and CDR2 YSLEER. V shed 1 base and J 1 base; nucleotides not matched to a gene: 8. This CDR3 is 18 amino acids long. Written as DNA, the CDR3 is TGCGCCAGCAGCCAAGTCCGAGGGGGACAGGGGGATAACTATGGCTACACCTTC. Translating gives CASSQVRGGQGDNYGYTF.

The rearrangement joins TRBV7-9 to TRBJ2-1, with D perhaps TRBD1 (5 bases). V was trimmed by 1 base and J by 11 bases, leaving 15 bases between them. The CDR3 runs 14 residues. CDR1 is SEHNR and CDR2 is FQNEAQ in the germline V gene (reference sequence). CDR3 sequence: CASSLVLGPKKQFF. CDR3 DNA sequence: TGTGCCAGCAGCTTAGTCCTGGGGCCCAAGAAGCAGTTCTTC.

This clone was observed a handful of times. This rearrangement joins TRBV5-8 to TRBJ2-3, with D unclear. This CDR3 region has 12 residues. In germline, CDR1 is SGHTS, CDR2 YDEGEE. Trimming removed 5 bases at V and 6 bases at J, with 10 bases between. The CDR3 DNA reads as TGTGCCAGCAGTGTGGAGCGCGATACGCAGTATTTT. This sequence encodes CASSVERDTQYF.

This chain links TRBV5-1 with TRBJ2-5; TRBD2 is a possible D gene (6 bases). Deletions cut 4 bases from V and 5 bases from J, with 15 bases between. The germline V gene has CDR1 SGHRS and CDR2 YFSETQ. This CDR3 region has 14 residues. The CDR3: CASSPTGVRETQYF. The CDR3 DNA follows: TGCGCCAGCAGCCCGACGGGGGTGCGGGAGACCCAGTACTTC.

This clone was found a few times. The chain joins TRBV30 to TRBJ1-2, with 7 bases fitting TRBD1. The CDR3 has 15 amino acids. Trimming cost V 3 bases and J 2 bases; bases outside gene matches: 9. Germline V gene data show CDR1 as GTSNPN and CDR2 as SVGIG (reference sequence). CDR3 sequence: CAWSENRGFNYGYTF. The CDR3 DNA is TGTGCCTGGAGCGAGAACAGGGGCTTCAACTATGGCTACACCTTC.

This clone was recorded a few times. A read error may produce the germline difference seen at one junction end. The chain recombines TRBV7-2 with TRBJ1-2; TRBD1 aligns across 7 bases. The CDR3 length is 15 residues. Germline loops: CDR1 SGHTA, CDR2 FQGNSA. The CDR3 DNA follows: TGTGCCAGCAGTTTAGACAGGGCCCCTAGGAATGGCTACACCTTC. This encodes CASSLDRAPRNGYTF.

This chain uses TRBV18 with TRBJ1-1; TRBD1 agrees at 9 bases. CDR1 KGHSH and CDR2 LQKENI come from the germline V gene. This CDR3 spans 14 amino acids. The V and J ends lost 2 bases and 4 bases, in that order; junction bases with no gene match: 2. CDR3: CASSPRDRATEAFF. CDR3 coding DNA: TGTGCCAGCTCACCAAGGGACAGGGCCACTGAAGCTTTCTTT.

The V gene is TRBV28, the J gene TRBJ2-3, with 7 positions matching TRBD2. This CDR3 spans 14 amino acids. V was pared by 3 bases and J by 5 bases, with 5 bases of the junction left unmatched. Germline CDR1 is MDHEN and CDR2 is SYDVKM. The CDR3 sequence is CASSFLGGGDTQYF. The CDR3 bases are TGTGCCAGCAGTTTTTTGGGGGGGGGAGATACGCAGTATTTT.